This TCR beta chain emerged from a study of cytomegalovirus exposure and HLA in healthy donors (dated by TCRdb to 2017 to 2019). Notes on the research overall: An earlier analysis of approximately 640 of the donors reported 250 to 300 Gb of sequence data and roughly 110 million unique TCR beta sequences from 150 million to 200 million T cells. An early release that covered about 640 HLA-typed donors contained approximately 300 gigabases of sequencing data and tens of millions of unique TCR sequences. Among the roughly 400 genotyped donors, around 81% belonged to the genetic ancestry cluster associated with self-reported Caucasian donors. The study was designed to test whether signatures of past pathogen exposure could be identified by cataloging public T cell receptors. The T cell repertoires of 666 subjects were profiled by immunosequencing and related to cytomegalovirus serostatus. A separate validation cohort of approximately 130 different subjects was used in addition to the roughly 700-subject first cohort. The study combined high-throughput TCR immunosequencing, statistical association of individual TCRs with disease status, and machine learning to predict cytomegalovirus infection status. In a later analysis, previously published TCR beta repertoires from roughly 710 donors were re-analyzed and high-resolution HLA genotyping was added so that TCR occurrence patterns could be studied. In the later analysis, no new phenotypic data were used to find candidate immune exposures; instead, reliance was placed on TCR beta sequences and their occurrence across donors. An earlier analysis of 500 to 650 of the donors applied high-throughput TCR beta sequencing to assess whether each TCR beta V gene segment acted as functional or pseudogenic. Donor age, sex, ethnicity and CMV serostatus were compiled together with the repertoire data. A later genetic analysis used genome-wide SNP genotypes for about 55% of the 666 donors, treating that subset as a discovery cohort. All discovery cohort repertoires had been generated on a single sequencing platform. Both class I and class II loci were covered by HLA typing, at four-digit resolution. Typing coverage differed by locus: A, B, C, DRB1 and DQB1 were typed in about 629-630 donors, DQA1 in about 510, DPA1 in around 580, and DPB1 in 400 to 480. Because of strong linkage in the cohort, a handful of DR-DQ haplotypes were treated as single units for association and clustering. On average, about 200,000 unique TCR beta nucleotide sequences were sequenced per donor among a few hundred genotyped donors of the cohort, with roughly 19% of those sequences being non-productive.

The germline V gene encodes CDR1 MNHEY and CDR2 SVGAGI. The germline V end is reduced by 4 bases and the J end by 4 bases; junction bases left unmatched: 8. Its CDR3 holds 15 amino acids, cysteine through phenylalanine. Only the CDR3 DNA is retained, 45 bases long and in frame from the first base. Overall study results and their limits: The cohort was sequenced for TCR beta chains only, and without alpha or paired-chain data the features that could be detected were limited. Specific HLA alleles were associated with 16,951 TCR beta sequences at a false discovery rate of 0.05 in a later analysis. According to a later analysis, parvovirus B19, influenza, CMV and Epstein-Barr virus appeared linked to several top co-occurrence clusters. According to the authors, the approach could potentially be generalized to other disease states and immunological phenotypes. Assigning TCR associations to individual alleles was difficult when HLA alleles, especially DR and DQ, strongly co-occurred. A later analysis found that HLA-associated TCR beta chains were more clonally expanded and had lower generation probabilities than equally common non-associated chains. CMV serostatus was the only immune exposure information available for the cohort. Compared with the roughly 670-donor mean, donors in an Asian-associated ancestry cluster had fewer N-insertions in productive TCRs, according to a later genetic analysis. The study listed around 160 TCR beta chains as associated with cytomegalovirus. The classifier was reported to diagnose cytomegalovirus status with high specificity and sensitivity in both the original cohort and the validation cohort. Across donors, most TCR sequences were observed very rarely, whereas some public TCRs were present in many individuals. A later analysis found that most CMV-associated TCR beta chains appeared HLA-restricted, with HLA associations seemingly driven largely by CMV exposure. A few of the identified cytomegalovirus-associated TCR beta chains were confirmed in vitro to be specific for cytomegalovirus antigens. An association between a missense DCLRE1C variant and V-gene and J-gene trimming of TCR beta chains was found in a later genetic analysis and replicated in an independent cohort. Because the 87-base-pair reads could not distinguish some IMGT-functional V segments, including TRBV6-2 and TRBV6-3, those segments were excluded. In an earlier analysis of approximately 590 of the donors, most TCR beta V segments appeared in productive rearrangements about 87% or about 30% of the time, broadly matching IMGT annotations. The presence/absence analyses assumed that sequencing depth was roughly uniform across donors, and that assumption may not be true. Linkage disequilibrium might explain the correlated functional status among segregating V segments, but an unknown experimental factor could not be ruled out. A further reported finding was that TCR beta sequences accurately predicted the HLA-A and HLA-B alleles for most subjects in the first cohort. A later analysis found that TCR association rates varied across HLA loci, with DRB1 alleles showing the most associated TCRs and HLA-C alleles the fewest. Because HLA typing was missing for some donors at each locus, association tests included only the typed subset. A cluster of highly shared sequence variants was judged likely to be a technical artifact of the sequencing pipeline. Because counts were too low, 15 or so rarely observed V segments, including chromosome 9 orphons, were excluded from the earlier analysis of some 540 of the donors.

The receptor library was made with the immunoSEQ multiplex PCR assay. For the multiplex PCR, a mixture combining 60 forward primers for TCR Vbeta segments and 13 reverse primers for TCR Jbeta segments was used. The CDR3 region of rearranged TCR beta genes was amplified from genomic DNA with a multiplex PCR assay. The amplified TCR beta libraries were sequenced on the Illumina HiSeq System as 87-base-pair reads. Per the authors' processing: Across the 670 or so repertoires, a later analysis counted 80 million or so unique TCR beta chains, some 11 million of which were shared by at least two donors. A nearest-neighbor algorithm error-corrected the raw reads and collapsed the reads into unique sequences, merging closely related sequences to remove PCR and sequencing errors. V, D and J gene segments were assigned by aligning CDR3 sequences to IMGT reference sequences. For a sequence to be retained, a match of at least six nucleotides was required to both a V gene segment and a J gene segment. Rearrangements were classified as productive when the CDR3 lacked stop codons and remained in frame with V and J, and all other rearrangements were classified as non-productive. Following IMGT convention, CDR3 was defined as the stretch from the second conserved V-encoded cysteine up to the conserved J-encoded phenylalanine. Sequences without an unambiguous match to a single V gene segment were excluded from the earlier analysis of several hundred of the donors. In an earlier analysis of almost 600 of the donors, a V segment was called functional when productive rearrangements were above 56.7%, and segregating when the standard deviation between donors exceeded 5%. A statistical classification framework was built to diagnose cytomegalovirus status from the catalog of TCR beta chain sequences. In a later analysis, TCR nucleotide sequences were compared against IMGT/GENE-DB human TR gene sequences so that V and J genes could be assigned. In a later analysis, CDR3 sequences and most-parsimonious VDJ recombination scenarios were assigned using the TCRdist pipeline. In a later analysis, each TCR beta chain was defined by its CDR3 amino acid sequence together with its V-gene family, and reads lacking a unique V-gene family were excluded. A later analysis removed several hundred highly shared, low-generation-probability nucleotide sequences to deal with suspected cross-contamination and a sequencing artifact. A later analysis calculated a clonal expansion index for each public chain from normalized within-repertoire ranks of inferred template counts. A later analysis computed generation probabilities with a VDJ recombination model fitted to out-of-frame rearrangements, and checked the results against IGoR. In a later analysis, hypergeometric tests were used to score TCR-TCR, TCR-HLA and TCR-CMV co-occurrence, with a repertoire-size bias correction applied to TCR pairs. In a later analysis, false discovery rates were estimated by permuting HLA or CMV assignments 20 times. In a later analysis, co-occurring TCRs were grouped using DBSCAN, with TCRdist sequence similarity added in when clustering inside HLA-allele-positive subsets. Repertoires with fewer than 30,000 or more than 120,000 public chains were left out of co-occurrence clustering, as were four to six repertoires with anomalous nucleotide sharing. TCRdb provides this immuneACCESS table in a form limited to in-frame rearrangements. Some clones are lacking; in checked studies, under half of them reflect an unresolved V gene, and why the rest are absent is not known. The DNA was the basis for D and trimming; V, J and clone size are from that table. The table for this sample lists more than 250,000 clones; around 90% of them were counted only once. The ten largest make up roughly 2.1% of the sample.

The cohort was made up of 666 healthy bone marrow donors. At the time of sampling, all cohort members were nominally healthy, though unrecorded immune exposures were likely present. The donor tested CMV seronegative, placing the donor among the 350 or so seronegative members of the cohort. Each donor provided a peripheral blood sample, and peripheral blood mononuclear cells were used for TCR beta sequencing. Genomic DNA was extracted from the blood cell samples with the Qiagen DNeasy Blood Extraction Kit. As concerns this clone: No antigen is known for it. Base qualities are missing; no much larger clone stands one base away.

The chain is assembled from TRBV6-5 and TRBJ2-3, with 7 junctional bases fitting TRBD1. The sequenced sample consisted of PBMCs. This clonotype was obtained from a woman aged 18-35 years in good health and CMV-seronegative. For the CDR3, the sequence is CASSFSGGRADTQYF. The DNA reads TGTGCCAGCAGTTTCTCAGGGGGTAGGGCAGATACGCAGTATTTT.